The 15 T cell receptor beta chains in this list originate from one sample, sequenced in a study of cytomegalovirus exposure and HLA in healthy donors (dated by TCRdb to 2016 to 2017). Library construction relied on the immunoSEQ multiplex PCR assay. For the multiplex PCR, a mixture combining 60 forward primers for TCR Vbeta segments and 13 reverse primers for TCR Jbeta segments was used. Not all clones reach the TCRdb copy of this immuneACCESS table, which keeps in-frame sequences only. Checked studies attribute under half of the gap to unresolved V genes and leave the rest unexplained. Present in this sample are about 130,000 clones, around 70% of which were seen just once. The ten biggest clones cover 2.1% of the sample. Sequencing was carried out using PBMCs. These receptors were obtained from a woman in her forties in good health and CMV-seropositive.

The chain employs TRBV5-6 and TRBJ2-3; 7 bases match TRBD2. The V segment lost 3 bases and the J segment 4 bases; nucleotides outside the gene matches: 8. Germline V gene sequence: CDR1 SGHDT, CDR2 YYEEEE. This CDR3 region has 15 residues. CDR3 residues: CASSWSGVIPDTQYF. The CDR3 region has the DNA TGTGCCAGCAGCTGGAGCGGGGTGATACCAGATACGCAGTATTTT.

The CDR3 region has the DNA TGCGCCAGCAGCTTGGCGGGGATCTATGGCTACACCTTC. Translation gives CASSLAGIYGYTF. The chain recombines TRBV5-1 with TRBJ1-2; unclear D gene. V lost 0 bases and J 4 bases, leaving 7 bases between the germline ends. This CDR3 has 13 residues. Germline V lookup: CDR1 SGHRS, CDR2 YFSETQ. Full variable domain (missing parts from reference TRBV5-1 and TRBJ1-2): KAGVTQTPRYLIKTRGQQVTLSCSPISGHRSVSWYQQTPGQGLQFLFEYFSETQRNKGNFPGRFSGRQFSNSRSEMNVSTLELGDSALYLCASSLAGIYGYTFGSGTRLTVV.

Only one count was recorded for this clone. The sample holds other DNA sequences that translate to the same CDR3. The V call is TRBV4-2, the J call TRBJ2-5; tentatively, D is TRBD1 (5 bases). Germline CDR1 is LGHNA and CDR2 is YNFKEQ. This CDR3 has 14 amino acids. Trimming stripped 1 base from V and 2 bases from J, with 8 bases between. CDR3 sequence: CASSQGQHQETQYF. The CDR3 nucleotides are TGTGCCAGCAGCCAAGGACAGCATCAAGAGACCCAGTACTTC.

The chain joins TRBV28 to TRBJ2-2; possible D gene TRBD1, 6 bases. This CDR3 spans 16 amino acids. Germline V lookup: CDR1 MDHEN, CDR2 SYDVKM. The V and J ends lost 4 bases and 1 base respectively, with 13 bases between them. The DNA of the CDR3 is TGTGCCAGCAGTTGGTACCAGGGGAAGAACACCGGGGAGCTGTTTTTT. Its protein is CASSWYQGKNTGELFF.

CDR3: CASSLVPSYNEQFF. The DNA for the CDR3 is TGCGCCAGCAGCTTGGTCCCGTCCTACAATGAGCAGTTCTTC. The genes are TRBV5-1 and TRBJ2-1; D not resolved. The germline V gene encodes CDR1 SGHRS and CDR2 YFSETQ. V was clipped by 0 bases and J by 1 base, with 5 bases between them. The CDR3 contains 14 residues.

The J gene is TRBJ1-4, the V gene TRBV19; the match to TRBD1 covers 7 bases. The germline CDR1 and CDR2 sequences are LNHDA and SQIVND (reference sequence). J gave up 0 bases and V 7 bases, and 11 bases lay outside the gene matches. The CDR3 consists of 17 residues. The CDR3 is CASTPRDRGSTNEKLFF. Written as DNA, the CDR3 is TGTGCCAGTACCCCAAGGGACAGAGGATCAACTAATGAAAAACTGTTTTTT.

The chain recombines TRBV27 with TRBJ2-3; D unresolved. Trimming took off 7 bases at V and 2 bases at J, with 16 bases between the two ends. The V gene's germline CDR1 is MNHEY and CDR2 SMNVEV (reference sequence). CDR3 size: 15 residues. In DNA form, the CDR3 reads TGTGCCAGCATGAACTCCGGGTCCATCACAGATACGCAGTATTTT. This gives the protein CASMNSGSITDTQYF.

This chain joins TRBV5-1 and TRBJ2-6, with TRBD2 matching 7 bases. The CDR3 runs to 15 residues. Per the germline V gene, CDR1 is SGHRS and CDR2 is YFSETQ. V shed 3 bases, J shed 1 base, and the junction held 1 base outside the gene matches. CDR3: CASSWEGSGANVLTF. The CDR3 DNA follows: TGCGCCAGCAGCTGGGAGGGGTCTGGGGCCAACGTCCTGACTTTC.

This clone was observed once. V gene TRBV6-1 combines with J gene TRBJ2-3, with 8 bases lining up with TRBD2. Germline V gene sequence: CDR1 MNHNS, CDR2 SASEGT. This CDR3 contains 18 residues. Trimming at V came to 4 bases and at J to 1 base, leaving 13 bases not matched to a gene. The CDR3 loop is CASSAGRAGVWGTDTQYF. CDR3 nucleotide sequence: TGTGCCAGCAGTGCGGGGAGAGCGGGGGTTTGGGGCACAGATACGCAGTATTTT.

This clone was detected once. V is TRBV5-5 and J is TRBJ1-2; no clear D. The germline V gene encodes CDR1 SGHKS and CDR2 YYEKEE (reference sequence). Trimming left V 1 base short and J 2 bases short, with 9 bases between. CDR3 length equals 14 residues. The CDR3 DNA reads TGTGCCAGCAGCTTGAGAGTCCTCAACTATGGCTACACCTTC. Its protein product is CASSLRVLNYGYTF.

The V gene is TRBV15, the J gene TRBJ2-5, with D tentatively TRBD2 (6 bases). Looked up from germline, CDR1 is LNHNV and CDR2 is YYDKDF (reference sequence). The CDR3 contains 16 residues. The V end lost 3 bases, the J end lost 2 bases, and 16 bases lay between the germline ends. The CDR3 sequence: CATSRSGGTGQETQYF. DNA of the CDR3: TGTGCCACCAGCAGGTCGGGCGGGACTGGACAAGAGACCCAGTACTTC.

The rearrangement joins TRBV28 to TRBJ2-1; 8 bases are shared with TRBD2. The CDR3 has 15 amino acids. J gave up 1 base and V 5 bases, and 4 bases lay outside the gene matches. Germline V gene lookup returns CDR1 MDHEN and CDR2 SYDVKM. The CDR3 coding sequence is TGTGCCAGCAGTAATCCTAGCGGGTCCTACAATGAGCAGTTCTTC. Translated, it gives CASSNPSGSYNEQFF.

V gene TRBV27 combines with J gene TRBJ2-2; the match to TRBD2 covers 9 bases. From germline, CDR1 is MNHEY and CDR2 SMNVEV (reference sequence). The CDR3 spans 16 residues. The V segment lost 5 bases and the J segment 4 bases; nucleotides outside the gene matches: 8. The CDR3 DNA sequence: TGTGCCAGCAGTCTAATTAGCGGGAGAGCCACCGGGGAGCTGTTTTTT. It yields the protein CASSLISGRATGELFF.

V gene TRBV5-1 combines with J gene TRBJ2-7; TRBD2 is a possible D gene (5 bases). CDR1 is SGHRS, CDR2 YFSETQ, per germline. The V end lost 4 bases, the J end lost 6 bases, and 17 bases lay between the germline ends. The CDR3 has 14 amino acids. CDR3 DNA sequence: TGCGCCAGCAGCGAGGACTCCCGCGATCTCGAGCAGTACTTC. Translating gives CASSEDSRDLEQYF.

V is TRBV19 and J is TRBJ2-1, with D perhaps TRBD2 (7 bases). CDR1 and CDR2 (germline): LNHDA, SQIVND (reference sequence). The CDR3 is 16 residues long. V was cut by 3 bases and J by 6 bases, with 18 bases left in between. CDR3 residues: CASSIGGALGGNEQFF. Here the CDR3 DNA reads TGTGCCAGTAGTATTGGGGGGGCCCTGGGTGGCAATGAGCAGTTCTTC. Drawing the rest from reference TRBV19 and TRBJ2-1, the complete variable domain is DGGITQSPKYLFRKEGQNVTLSCEQNLNHDAMYWYRQDPGQGLRLIYYSQIVNDFQKGDIAEGYSVSREKKESFPLTVTSAQKNPTAFYLCASSIGGALGGNEQFFGPGTRLTVL.